Only a few counts were recorded for the clone carrying this TCR beta chain. Data came from immunoSEQ multiplex PCR; TCRdb stores just in-frame clones and leaves some out. The sample has fewer than 8,500 clones, approximately 85% seen once. These data are taken from a study of PD-1 blockade in classical Hodgkin lymphoma. Study background: With a 2-week interval, patients received intravenous nivolumab at 3 mg/kg.

Looked up from germline, CDR1 is SGHNT and CDR2 is YENEEA. V was trimmed by 0 bases and J by 5 bases, leaving 13 bases between them. The CDR3 is made up of 15 amino acids. All patients relapsed after autologous stem cell transplantation, and brentuximab vedotin exposure varied. The chain links TRBV11-3 to TRBJ1-2; D perhaps matches TRBD1 (5 bases). Sequences were derived from peripheral blood mononuclear cells (PBMCs), sampled at baseline. This clonotype originated in a human donor with classical Hodgkin lymphoma. CDR3: CASSLDSGGRYGYTF. CDR3 bases: TGTGCCAGCAGCTTAGACAGCGGGGGGAGATATGGCTACACCTTC.